This is a list of T cell receptor beta chains from one sample in a study of identical twins. TCRdb reprocessed the 5' RACE reads with MiXCR, giving one entry per CDR3 protein. The sample has hundreds of thousands of distinct CDR3 sequences; around 20% are singletons. These sequences were also reported in another study, on yellow fever vaccine responses in identical twins.

The sample was CD4+ T cells sorted from blood. All receptors derive from a woman aged 18-30 years in good health. Each CDR3 is given with its conserved first and last residue. Fields, in order: J gene, clone size, D gene, V gene, CDR3 DNA, CDR3 protein. D genes are given only for firm matches. Not every row has a clone size; where given, it reads once, few, many or a size class.

>TRBJ2-5|-|-|TRBV7-2
TGTGCCAGCAGCTTTCTCAAGGGCGGAGAGACCCAGTACTTC
CASSFLKGGETQYF
>TRBJ1-2|few|-|TRBV27
TGTGCCAGCAGAAGCCTAGAGGGCTACACCTTC
CASRSLEGYTF
>TRBJ2-7|many|TRBD2|TRBV9
TGTGCCAGCAGCGTAGCGTCTAGCGGGGCCTACGAGCAGTACTTC
CASSVASSGAYEQYF
>TRBJ2-5|-|-|TRBV5-1
TGCGCCAGCAGCATGGGACGGCCGCAAGAGACCCAGTACTTC
CASSMGRPQETQYF
>TRBJ2-5|-|-|TRBV5-6
TGTGCCAGCACCATAACGGGGTTCGCAGAGACCCAGTACTTC
CASTITGFAETQYF
>TRBJ1-1|-|TRBD1|TRBV5-1
TGCGCCAGCAGCTTAATGACAGGGATCGCTGAAGCTTTCTTT
CASSLMTGIAEAFF
>TRBJ2-7|-|-|TRBV24-1
TGTGCCACCAGTGATTGGAGAGGACCATCCTACGAGCAGTACTTC
CATSDWRGPSYEQYF
>TRBJ2-3|-|TRBD2|TRBV5-5
TGTGCCAGCAGCTTGGACGGGAGGTTCGGGACAGATACGCAGTATTTT
CASSLDGRFGTDTQYF
>TRBJ2-1|-|TRBD2|TRBV12-3/TRBV12-4
TGTACCAGCAGCCCAACAGGGTTCTTTAGCGGGAGGGCCTTCAATGAGCAGTTCTTC
CTSSPTGFFSGRAFNEQFF
>TRBJ2-7|-|-|TRBV14
TGTGCCAGCAGCCCCGGGTTTCAGCAGTACTTC
CASSPGFQQYF
>TRBJ2-1|-|TRBD2|TRBV7-8
TGTGCCAGCAGCCTACTAGCGGAGAGCTCCTACAATGAGCAGTTCTTC
CASSLLAESSYNEQFF
>TRBJ1-1|many|-|TRBV20-1
TGCAGTGCTAGCCCTTCGCGGGCTACTGAAGCTTTCTTT
CSASPSRATEAFF
>TRBJ2-1|many|TRBD2|TRBV5-1
TGTGCCAGCAGCTTAGGACTAGCTTACAATGAGCAGTTCTTC
CASSLGLAYNEQFF
>TRBJ2-7|-|TRBD1|TRBV10-3
TGTGCCATCGGGGTAATAGACAGGGCCTACGAGCAGTACTTC
CAIGVIDRAYEQYF
>TRBJ2-5|many|-|TRBV4-1
TGCGCCAGCAGCCAAGGAGTAACCGAGACCCAGTACTTC
CASSQGVTETQYF
>TRBJ2-1|-|-|TRBV9
TGTGCCAGCAGCGTAGACAGGGTCGGCTCCTACAATGAGCAGTTCTTC
CASSVDRVGSYNEQFF
>TRBJ2-1|few|-|TRBV7-4
TGTGCCAGCAGCATCGAAGGGAGGAGCTCCTACAATGAGCAGTTCTTC
CASSIEGRSSYNEQFF
>TRBJ2-6|few|-|TRBV5-1
TGCGCCAGCAGCTTAACGTCCTTTGGGGGCCATGGGGCCAACGTCCTGACTTTC
CASSLTSFGGHGANVLTF
>TRBJ2-1|-|TRBD1|TRBV5-5
TGTGCCAGCACCCCACCCGGACAGGGTTTGTACAATGAGCAGTTCTTC
CASTPPGQGLYNEQFF
>TRBJ2-7|few|-|TRBV12-3/TRBV12-4
TGTGCCAGCAGTTTAGCGAGATACGAGCAGTACTTC
CASSLARYEQYF
>TRBJ2-7|few|TRBD1|TRBV24-1
TGTGCCACCAGCCAGGGGGCCTACGAGCAGTACTTC
CATSQGAYEQYF
>TRBJ2-1|few|-|TRBV7-2
TGTGCCAGCAGCTTAATCGCGTCAAGGTCGTTCTTC
CASSLIASRSFF
>TRBJ2-2|few|-|TRBV5-1
TGCGCCAGCCACGAGGAATTGGGCACCGGGGAGCTGTTTTTT
CASHEELGTGELFF
>TRBJ2-5|-|-|TRBV12-3/TRBV12-4
TGTGCCAGCAGTTCGCAAGGGATTTCGGAGACCCAGTACTTC
CASSSQGISETQYF
>TRBJ2-2|-|-|TRBV7-2
TGTGCCAGCAGCCCCCCCGGGACCCGTGGCCCCGGGGAGCTGTTTTTT
CASSPPGTRGPGELFF
>TRBJ2-3|few|-|TRBV7-3
TGTGCCAGCAGCTTAACGTTTAAGGCAGATACGCAGTATTTT
CASSLTFKADTQYF
>TRBJ2-2|few|-|TRBV3-1
TGTGCCAGCAGCGTTCGGATGGCGAACACCGGGGAGCTGTTTTTT
CASSVRMANTGELFF
>TRBJ2-1|-|-|TRBV9
TGTGCCAGCAGCGGGAGCGGGTTAAATGAGCAGTTCTTC
CASSGSGLNEQFF
>TRBJ2-3|few|-|TRBV20-1
TGCAGTGCTAGCCCCGGGACTCCGAATACGCAGTATTTT
CSASPGTPNTQYF
>TRBJ2-1|-|TRBD1|TRBV28
TGTGCCAGCAACCGGCCAGGGGGATACAATGAGCAGTTCTTC
CASNRPGGYNEQFF
>TRBJ2-6|few|TRBD2|TRBV2
TGTGCCAGCAGACGGACTAGCGGGAACAATGGGGCCAACGTCCTGACTTTC
CASRRTSGNNGANVLTF
>TRBJ2-4|-|TRBD2|TRBV2
TGTGCCAGCAGTAGCACCGGGACTAGCTTTCTCCGAGCCAAAAACATTCAGTACTTC
CASSSTGTSFLRAKNIQYF
>TRBJ2-3|many|TRBD1|TRBV5-1
TGCGCCAGCAGCTTTGGGGACAGTGGAGATACGCAGTATTTT
CASSFGDSGDTQYF
>TRBJ2-2|few|-|TRBV20-1
TGCAGTGCTGCCCCCCTTCAGAACACCGGGGAGCTGTTTTTT
CSAAPLQNTGELFF
>TRBJ1-2|-|-|TRBV6-4
TGTGCCAGCAGTGACTCGCAGGGCAACTATGGCTACACCTTC
CASSDSQGNYGYTF
>TRBJ2-3|few|TRBD2|TRBV20-1
TGCAACGCACTCAGACTAGCGGGGAACCCTGCTGACGATACGCAGTATTTT
CNALRLAGNPADDTQYF
>TRBJ2-6|few|-|TRBV12-3/TRBV12-4
TGTGCCAGCAAGGGACACCTCCGCCGCTCTGGGGCCAACGTCCTGACTTTC
CASKGHLRRSGANVLTF
>TRBJ2-3|-|-|TRBV2
TGTGCCAGCAGTGAACGGTTCCCAACAGATACGCAGTATTTT
CASSERFPTDTQYF
>TRBJ1-1|-|TRBD1|TRBV7-9
TGTGCCAGCAGCTTCCTGGACAGGTTGGACACTGAAGCTTTCTTT
CASSFLDRLDTEAFF
>TRBJ2-1|-|-|TRBV25-1
TGTGCCAGCAGTGAATGGAGGGGCTCCTACAATGAGCAGTTCTTC
CASSEWRGSYNEQFF
>TRBJ2-1|-|TRBD1|TRBV29-1
TGCAGCGTGGACAGGGGTTCCTTCGGTATCTACAATGAGCAGTTCTTC
CSVDRGSFGIYNEQFF
>TRBJ2-5|-|-|TRBV11-2
TGTGCCAGCAGCTCAGTACAGGGTGGGAAGACCCAGTACTTC
CASSSVQGGKTQYF
>TRBJ1-3|few|TRBD1|TRBV2
TGTGCCAGCAGTGAAAGGACAGGGAAGTATCCCACCATATATTTT
CASSERTGKYPTIYF
>TRBJ1-2|-|TRBD1|TRBV6-1
TGTGCCAGCAGCAAACAGGGGAACTATGGCTACACCTTC
CASSKQGNYGYTF
>TRBJ1-1|few|-|TRBV12-3/TRBV12-4
TGTGCCAGCAGTTTTGATGGGAAGAAGAACACTGAAGCTTTCTTT
CASSFDGKKNTEAFF
>TRBJ2-7|few|-|TRBV28
TGTGCCAGCAGCCGGTGGGGGGCAACCTACGAGCAGTACTTC
CASSRWGATYEQYF
>TRBJ2-1|-|-|TRBV5-1
TGCGCCAGCAGCTTCCTAGCTGGGGGTGAGCAGTTCTTC
CASSFLAGGEQFF
>TRBJ2-7|-|TRBD2|TRBV15
TGTGCCACCAGCAGAGACGTCGGCGGGAGCTCCTACGAGCAGTACTTC
CATSRDVGGSSYEQYF
>TRBJ2-2|-|-|TRBV18
TGTGCCAGCTCACCCTCTACGAGAAACACCGGGGAGCTGTTTTTT
CASSPSTRNTGELFF
>TRBJ1-2|few|-|TRBV12-5
TGTGCTAGTGGTTCGACGGGCTCGGACGGCTACACCTTC
CASGSTGSDGYTF
>TRBJ1-2|few|-|TRBV12-3/TRBV12-4
TGTGCCAGCACCTTGGGGGGCGTCCCCTATGGCTACACCTTC
CASTLGGVPYGYTF
>TRBJ2-1|-|-|TRBV5-1
TGCGCCAGCAGCTTCGAACACCCATTCTACAATGAGCAGTTCTTC
CASSFEHPFYNEQFF
>TRBJ2-3|-|-|TRBV6-5
TGTGCCAGCAGTTACCAGGGGATCACAGATACGCAGTATTTT
CASSYQGITDTQYF
>TRBJ2-7|few|TRBD2|TRBV7-8
TGTGCCAGCACCGTAGCGGGAGGGCCAACCAACGAGCAGTACTTC
CASTVAGGPTNEQYF
>TRBJ1-2|few|TRBD1|TRBV12-3/TRBV12-4
TGTGCCAGCAGTATAACAGGGGCCGCTAATGGCTACACCTTC
CASSITGAANGYTF